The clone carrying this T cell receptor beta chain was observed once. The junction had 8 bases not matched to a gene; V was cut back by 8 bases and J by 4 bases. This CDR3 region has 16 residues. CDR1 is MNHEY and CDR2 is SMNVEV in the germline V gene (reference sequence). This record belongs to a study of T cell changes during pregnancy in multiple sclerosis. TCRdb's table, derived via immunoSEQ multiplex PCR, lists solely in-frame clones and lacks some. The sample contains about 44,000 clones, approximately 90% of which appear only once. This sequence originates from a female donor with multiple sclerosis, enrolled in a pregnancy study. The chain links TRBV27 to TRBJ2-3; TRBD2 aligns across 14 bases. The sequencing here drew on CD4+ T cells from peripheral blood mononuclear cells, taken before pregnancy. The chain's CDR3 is CASGTSGRGRADTQYF. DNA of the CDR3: TGTGCCAGCGGGACTAGCGGGAGAGGGAGAGCAGATACGCAGTATTTT.